The rows below give T cell receptor beta chains drawn from one sample of a study of long-term antiretroviral therapy in people with HIV. The protocol was immunoSEQ multiplex PCR, while the TCRdb copy is restricted to in-frame clones and leaves out a portion. The data show about 32,000 clones, almost 85% seen once. Material: unsorted PBMCs, obtained about 3.5 years after starting antiretroviral therapy. The receptors here all came from a man younger than 35 with HIV. CDR3s include the opening cysteine and the closing phenylalanine or tryptophan. Each record gives: clone size, J gene, V gene, D gene, CDR3 protein. A D gene is named only where the DNA matches it firmly. Size tells how often a clone was seen (once, few, many) or the class of an expanded clone, and some rows leave it out.

NA TRBJ2-7 TRBV6-5 NA CASSYGQPASYEQYF
NA TRBJ1-1 TRBV19 NA CASSMDGVGIWNTEAFF
NA TRBJ1-1 TRBV19 NA CASSVGKRTEAFF
few TRBJ1-2 TRBV9 TRBD1 CASNSGGNGGYTF
NA TRBJ2-6 TRBV11-2 NA CASSPGGREWTGANVLTF
NA TRBJ2-2 TRBV29-1 NA CSGGTNTGELFF
NA TRBJ2-7 TRBV9 NA CASSVGRGWGGDLHEQYF
few TRBJ2-7 TRBV7-9 NA CASSLEQGTVSYEQYF
NA TRBJ2-1 TRBV11-2 TRBD2 CASSLRRTSGGSYNEQFF
NA TRBJ2-7 TRBV6-6 TRBD1 CASSLPRQGPSYEQYF
NA TRBJ2-7 TRBV7-8 NA CASSKTVSSYEQYF
NA TRBJ2-7 TRBV11-3 NA CASSLEKGGGAYEQYF
once TRBJ1-2 TRBV15 TRBD1 CATSRAYLGTGGFSF
NA TRBJ2-1 TRBV21-1 NA CASSKTASGSRQFF
NA TRBJ2-7 TRBV5-1 TRBD2 CASSAGLAGGTSYEQYF
NA TRBJ2-7 TRBV6-5 NA CASCPGGPYEQYF
few TRBJ2-7 TRBV2 NA CASSPEMGYEQYF
NA TRBJ2-7 TRBV5-1 NA CASSLGGPYEQYF
NA TRBJ2-1 TRBV11-3 TRBD2 CASSPWGGENNEQFF
NA TRBJ1-1 TRBV18 NA CASSPIDHIRNTEAFF
NA TRBJ2-1 TRBV6-6 NA CASSPRDNSYNEQFF
NA TRBJ1-1 TRBV21-1 NA CASSNVEAFF
NA TRBJ1-1 TRBV29-1 NA CSVSVTEAFF
NA TRBJ1-1 TRBV6-1 NA CASSDRMNTEAFF
NA TRBJ2-5 TRBV7-6 TRBD1 CASSLRDRTQETQYF
NA TRBJ2-3 TRBV9 TRBD2 CASSVTSGDTDTQYF
NA TRBJ1-6 TRBV4-1 NA CASSQGTPYSPLHF
NA TRBJ1-1 TRBV18 NA CASSPEGGGGQLTNTEAFF
NA TRBJ2-1 TRBV9 TRBD2 CASSPVGRESNEQFF
NA TRBJ2-7 TRBV10-3 TRBD1 CAISDPGQGHEQYF
NA TRBJ1-5 TRBV2 NA CASGTPTRGGNQPQHF
NA TRBJ1-1 TRBV27 NA CASSLSGYTEAFF
NA TRBJ1-1 TRBV5-3 NA CARSPGGDTEAFF
NA TRBJ2-1 TRBV18 NA CASSPEETGGREQFF
NA TRBJ2-7 TRBV4-1 TRBD2 CASSQDGGTSGLYEQYF
NA TRBJ1-2 TRBV7-9 NA CASSPPGAPDGYTF
NA TRBJ1-3 TRBV6-5 NA CASRTGSSGNTIYF
NA TRBJ1-1 TRBV21-1 NA CASRSRTGGTEAFF